Presented here are 19 T cell receptor beta chains from one specimen sequenced in a study of control samples from healthy donors and cancer patients (dated by TCRdb to about 2020). Library preparation was by the immunoSEQ multiplex PCR assay. TCRdb mirrors the immuneACCESS table, restricted to in-frame sequences. Some clones are absent from its copies; in checked studies, under half trace to an unresolved V gene, and the reason for the others is unknown. This sample holds 70,000 to 100,000 clones; over 85% were observed only once. The ten largest clones capture 1.9% of the sample. The specimen was PBMCs. Receptors were obtained from an older woman with head and neck cancer.

The chain uses TRBV7-9 and TRBJ2-6; D tentatively reads TRBD1 or TRBD2 (5 bases each). Trimming cost V 5 bases and J 0 bases, with 14 bases left between them. CDR1 is SEHNR, CDR2 FQNEAQ, per germline (reference sequence). The CDR3 has 17 residues. CDR3 loop: CASSESQGRSGANVLTF. CDR3 DNA: TGTGCCAGCAGCGAAAGCCAGGGACGCTCTGGGGCCAACGTCCTGACTTTC.

The chain carries TRBV7-9 and TRBJ1-1; 7 positions match TRBD1. CDR3 length equals 14 residues. V gave up 2 bases and J gave up 4 bases; unmatched junction bases: 4. CDR1 is SEHNR, CDR2 FQNEAQ, per germline (reference sequence). Here the CDR3 reads CASSLTGEVTEAFF. The CDR3 DNA follows: TGTGCCAGCAGCTTAACAGGGGAGGTCACTGAAGCTTTCTTT.

The chain joins TRBV6-2 or TRBV6-3 to TRBJ1-1; D is ambiguous. This CDR3 has 13 residues. CDR1 is MNHEY, CDR2 SVGEGT, per germline. V was shortened by 2 bases and J by 2 bases, with 6 bases between the two germline ends. The CDR3 DNA reads TGTGCCAGCAGTTACACCCCAAACACTGAAGCTTTCTTT. Protein: CASSYTPNTEAFF.

In its sample, this clone was seen once. This chain connects TRBV29-1 to TRBJ1-1, with 7 bases lining up with TRBD1. CDR3 length equals 13 residues. Trimming at V came to 6 bases and at J to 4 bases, leaving 8 bases not matched to a gene. Germline CDR1 and CDR2: SQVTM and ANQGSEA. CDR3 sequence reads: CSVQQGSGTEAFF. DNA for the CDR3: TGCAGCGTCCAACAGGGGAGTGGCACTGAAGCTTTCTTT.

This clone was seen just once. The chain carries TRBV14 and TRBJ2-3; a weak D match, TRBD2 (5 bases). Trimming pared 4 bases from V and 0 bases from J, leaving 26 bases between. CDR1 and CDR2 from the germline V gene are SGHDN and FVKESK. The CDR3 sequence is 20 residues long. The CDR3 here is CASSPEGGFRFVTSTDTQYF. CDR3 DNA: TGTGCCAGCAGCCCAGAGGGTGGTTTCCGTTTTGTGACTAGCACAGATACGCAGTATTTT.

CDR3 bases: TGCGCCAGCAGCATAGGGACACATCAGAACACTGAAGCTTTCTTT. As protein: CASSIGTHQNTEAFF. The chain employs TRBV5-1 and TRBJ1-1, with D perhaps matching TRBD1 (6 bases). V lost 4 bases, J lost 1 base, and 14 bases lay in between. CDR3 length equals 15 residues. Germline values: CDR1 SGHRS, CDR2 YFSETQ.

The rearrangement uses TRBV21-1 and TRBJ2-3. TRBV21-1 is tagged as a pseudogene. The CDR3 loop spans 16 amino acids. Here the CDR3 DNA reads TGTGCCAGCAGCAAAGGAGGACCGGAGGGGGCAGATACGCAGTATTTT. The encoded protein is CASSKGGPEGADTQYF.

The rearrangement uses TRBV29-1 and TRBJ2-3; D is unclear. V was pared by 1 base and J by 2 bases, with 4 bases between. In germline, CDR1 is SQVTM, CDR2 ANQGSEA. The CDR3 loop spans 12 amino acids. CDR3 nucleotide sequence: TGCAGCGTTGAAGCTGACACAGATACGCAGTATTTT. Translation gives CSVEADTDTQYF.

The gene calls are TRBV5-1 and TRBJ1-4; 7 nucleotides align to TRBD1. The V and J ends lost 4 bases and 8 bases, in that order; junction bases with no gene match: 8. This CDR3 contains 14 residues. CDR1 and CDR2 from the germline V gene are SGHRS and YFSETQ. In DNA form, the CDR3 reads TGCGCCAGCAGCCACGGACAGGCAAGGGAAAAACTGTTTTTT. This translates into CASSHGQAREKLFF.

The chain is built from TRBV7-9 and TRBJ2-7, with 7 nucleotides matching TRBD1. The V and J ends lost 5 bases and 4 bases, in that order; junction bases with no gene match: 23. CDR1 SEHNR and CDR2 FQNEAQ come from the germline V gene (reference sequence). This CDR3 contains 19 residues. In DNA form, the CDR3 reads TGTGCCAGCAGCCCCTGGGGGAGACAGGGTGCTCGTGGGCGATACGAGCAGTACTTC. Its translation: CASSPWGRQGARGRYEQYF.

The V call is TRBV12-5, the J call TRBJ2-3; TRBD1 matches 7 bases. The CDR3 spans 14 residues. From germline, CDR1 is LGHNT and CDR2 FRNRAP. The V gene end was trimmed by 6 bases and the J gene end by 4 bases; junction bases not matched to a gene: 7. The CDR3 region has the DNA TGTGCTAGTGGGTCCGGGACAGTCCCAGATACGCAGTATTTT. Residues: CASGSGTVPDTQYF.

In DNA form, the CDR3 reads TGTGCCAGCAGCCACCGGTCTGAGTATGGCTACACCTTC. Translated: CASSHRSEYGYTF. The chain links TRBV3-1 (or the pseudogene TRBV3-2) to TRBJ1-2; no reliable D call. Deletions cut 3 bases from V and 5 bases from J, with 10 bases between. CDR1 is LGHDT and CDR2 is YNNKEL in the germline V gene (reference sequence). This CDR3 comprises 13 residues.

The chain links TRBV7-9 to TRBJ2-1; TRBD2 matches at 12 bases. Germline lookup yields CDR1 SEHNR and CDR2 FQNEAQ (reference sequence). Germline trimming cut 5 bases from V and 4 bases from J; bases unmatched to any gene: 9. This CDR3 is 17 amino acids long. CDR3 residues: CASSPRTSGMVYNEQFF. CDR3 nucleotides: TGTGCCAGCAGCCCGAGGACTAGCGGGATGGTTTACAATGAGCAGTTCTTC.

The V gene is TRBV19, the J gene TRBJ1-6; 7 nucleotides agree with TRBD1. The CDR3 sequence is 15 residues long. Looked up from germline, CDR1 is LNHDA and CDR2 is SQIVND (reference sequence). The ends lost 5 bases at V and 7 bases at J; junction bases unmatched: 8. CDR3 region: CASSPGDRRNSPLHF. The CDR3 DNA is TGTGCCAGTAGTCCCGGGGACAGAAGAAATTCACCCCTCCACTTT.

The chain carries TRBV5-5 and TRBJ2-7; D is ambiguous. CDR1 is SGHKS and CDR2 is YYEKEE in the germline V gene (reference sequence). The CDR3 has 13 amino acids. Between the trimmed V and J ends, which lost 5 bases and 11 bases, there was a span of 20 bases. The CDR3 DNA follows: TGTGCCAGCAGGCCCATGGAACCCTCGCTGGAGTACTTC. Its translation is CASRPMEPSLEYF.

This clone was found once. The same CDR3 can be traced to other DNA sequences in this sample. V and J are TRBV4-3 and TRBJ2-7; the match to TRBD2 covers 11 bases. Trimming at V came to 0 bases and at J to 7 bases, leaving 5 bases not matched to a gene. CDR1 LGHNA and CDR2 YSLEER come from the germline V gene. The CDR3 consists of 15 residues. For the CDR3, the DNA is TGCGCCAGCAGCCAAGAACTAGCGGGAGAAGGAGAGCAGTACTTC. Translating it yields CASSQELAGEGEQYF.

This clone was counted once. The chain carries TRBV7-8 and TRBJ2-7; 10 bases line up with TRBD1. CDR3 size: 14 residues. The germline V gene encodes CDR1 SGHVS and CDR2 FQNEAQ. V was clipped by 3 bases and J by 5 bases; unmatched bases: 4. CDR3 protein: CASSFRDRGHEQYF. Written as DNA, the CDR3 is TGTGCCAGCAGCTTCCGGGACAGGGGACACGAGCAGTACTTC. The full variable domain, completed using reference TRBV7-8 and TRBJ2-7, is GAGVSQSPRYKVAKRGQDVALRCDPISGHVSLFWYQQALGQGPEFLTYFQNEAQLDKSGLPSDRFFAERPEGSVSTLKIQRTQQEDSAVYLCASSFRDRGHEQYFGPGTRLTVT.

The chain links TRBV24-1 to TRBJ2-1; D is unclear. Germline V lookup: CDR1 KGHDR, CDR2 SFDVKD. The CDR3 runs 11 residues. Trimming removed 5 bases from V and 5 bases from J, with 3 bases in between. The CDR3 loop is CATSGNNEQFF. The CDR3 DNA is TGTGCCACCAGTGGCAACAATGAGCAGTTCTTC.

The chain links TRBV5-1 to TRBJ2-5; 7 nucleotides match TRBD2. Germline V gene lookup returns CDR1 SGHRS and CDR2 YFSETQ. V trimming: 7 bases; J trimming: 2 bases; junction bases outside the gene matches: 5. This CDR3 comprises 13 residues. CDR3 DNA sequence: TGCGCCAGCGGTGCTAGCGGACAAGAGACCCAGTACTTC. This codes for CASGASGQETQYF.